The sequence of this T cell receptor beta chain was determined in a study of shared clonotypes between healthy human individuals. The V and J ends lost 6 bases and 1 base, in that order; junction bases with no gene match: 7. CDR3 size: 15 residues. Germline CDR1 is KGHSH and CDR2 is LQKENI. Execution of the assay was at deep level. TCRdb's table, derived via immunoSEQ multiplex PCR, lists solely in-frame clones and lacks some. The sample has approximately 2,300,000 clones; under 95% are singletons. Study conclusions and caveats: When compared with the clonotypes that were shared by all four sorted-subset donors, the non-shared clonotypes turned out to have lower generation probabilities. Clonotype sharing among donors likely depends on sequencing depth. It was observed that roughly 5.4% of naive CD4 clonotypes were shared across several donors.

With respect to this clone: Its matching antigen is unknown.

The sequence came from a man aged 18 to 29 in good health. Some clones in this sample may be carry-over from other donors' samples. The V call is TRBV18, the J call TRBJ1-1, with 8 bases fitting TRBD1. Source material: naive CD4+ T cells from PBMCs. Subset specified: CD45RA+ positively selected. The chain's CDR3 is CASSQGQGPNTEAFF. The DNA for the CDR3 is TGTGCCAGCTCCCAAGGACAGGGTCCGAACACTGAAGCTTTCTTT.